A selection of T cell receptor beta chains follows, all from one sample in a study of T-cell reconstitution after alpha-beta-depleted transplantation in children. TCRdb reprocessed the PCR reads with MiXCR, giving one entry per CDR3 protein. Seen here are under 450,000 distinct CDR3 sequences, around 15% observed once, and the top ten hold just under 30%. Sequences were derived from PBMCs, mostly from graft donor cells, sampled 360 days after TCRalphabeta/CD19-depleted stem cell transplant. The receptor set was obtained from a boy younger than two who had a stem cell transplant for Wiskott-Aldrich syndrome, so the T cells may come from the graft donor. CDR3s include the opening cysteine and the closing phenylalanine or tryptophan. Each record gives: CDR3 DNA, CDR3 protein, clone size, V gene, D gene, J gene. D genes are given only for firm matches. A clone size is listed for some rows: how often the clone was seen (once, few, many), or a class if it is expanded.

cdr3_nt: TGTGCCATCAGTGAGTCTGGAGTTAATGAAAAACTGTTTTTT
cdr3_aa: CAISESGVNEKLFF
clone_size: few
v_call: TRBV10-3
d_call: -
j_call: TRBJ1-4

cdr3_nt: TGTGCCAGCAGTGACTCTGGCGGAGGATTCACAGATACGCAGTATTTT
cdr3_aa: CASSDSGGGFTDTQYF
clone_size: few
v_call: TRBV6-4
d_call: -
j_call: TRBJ2-3

cdr3_nt: TGTGCCACCAGTGACACTAGGCTGACAGGGAACACCGGGGAGCTGTTTTTT
cdr3_aa: CATSDTRLTGNTGELFF
clone_size: few
v_call: TRBV24-1
d_call: -
j_call: TRBJ2-2

cdr3_nt: TGCAGCGTTGGTGGAAGACAGCGCACGGATGGCTACACCTTC
cdr3_aa: CSVGGRQRTDGYTF
clone_size: few
v_call: TRBV29-1
d_call: -
j_call: TRBJ1-2

cdr3_nt: TGTGCCAGCAGCTTAGGACACCTAGCCAAAAACATTCAGTACTTC
cdr3_aa: CASSLGHLAKNIQYF
clone_size: few
v_call: TRBV5-6
d_call: -
j_call: TRBJ2-4

cdr3_nt: TGTGCCAGCAGCTTGAGCAAGGGGACAGTGGAGACCCAGTACTTC
cdr3_aa: CASSLSKGTVETQYF
clone_size: -
v_call: TRBV5-4
d_call: TRBD1
j_call: TRBJ2-5

cdr3_nt: TGTGCCAGCAGTAATCTAGCGGGAGCCGGGGAGCTGTTTTTT
cdr3_aa: CASSNLAGAGELFF
clone_size: -
v_call: TRBV12-3/TRBV12-4
d_call: TRBD2
j_call: TRBJ2-2

cdr3_nt: TGTGCCAGCAGTTACGGAACGGGGGACTACAATGAGCAGTTCTTC
cdr3_aa: CASSYGTGDYNEQFF
clone_size: few
v_call: TRBV6-5
d_call: -
j_call: TRBJ2-1

cdr3_nt: TGTGCCAGCACCAAGGGACCGGCCCACGAGCAGTACTTC
cdr3_aa: CASTKGPAHEQYF
clone_size: -
v_call: TRBV2
d_call: -
j_call: TRBJ2-7

cdr3_nt: TGTGCCAGCAGTTTCATGGGGTCAGGTACATCCTACAATGAGCAGTTCTTC
cdr3_aa: CASSFMGSGTSYNEQFF
clone_size: -
v_call: TRBV12-3/TRBV12-4
d_call: -
j_call: TRBJ2-1

cdr3_nt: TGTGCCAGCAGTTTAACGGACAGGGGGCTGGACGAGCAGTACTTC
cdr3_aa: CASSLTDRGLDEQYF
clone_size: -
v_call: TRBV27
d_call: TRBD1
j_call: TRBJ2-7

cdr3_nt: TGTGCCAGCAGCTCCTCGAGCCCAGTCGGGGAGCTGTTTTTT
cdr3_aa: CASSSSSPVGELFF
clone_size: few
v_call: TRBV3-1
d_call: -
j_call: TRBJ2-2

cdr3_nt: TGTGCCAGCAGCATCCGGGACAGCTTGGAGCAGTACTTC
cdr3_aa: CASSIRDSLEQYF
clone_size: -
v_call: TRBV7-9
d_call: TRBD1
j_call: TRBJ2-7

cdr3_nt: TGTGCCAGCTCACCTCCTGGACTAGCGGGGGGGGATACGCAGTATTTT
cdr3_aa: CASSPPGLAGGDTQYF
clone_size: few
v_call: TRBV18
d_call: TRBD2
j_call: TRBJ2-3

cdr3_nt: TGCAGTGCTTCGGCGAGGGCCTCGTATAATTCACCCCTCCACTTT
cdr3_aa: CSASARASYNSPLHF
clone_size: -
v_call: TRBV20-1
d_call: -
j_call: TRBJ1-6

cdr3_nt: TGCAGTGCTACCCGTCAGGGGCACGAGCAGTACTTC
cdr3_aa: CSATRQGHEQYF
clone_size: -
v_call: TRBV20-1
d_call: -
j_call: TRBJ2-7

cdr3_nt: TGTGCCAGCAGCCCCCTGTTTGGGAGCCAAGAGACCCAGTACTTC
cdr3_aa: CASSPLFGSQETQYF
clone_size: few
v_call: TRBV7-7
d_call: -
j_call: TRBJ2-5

cdr3_nt: TGTGCCAGCAATCCTAGAGTCACCGGGGAGCTGTTTTTT
cdr3_aa: CASNPRVTGELFF
clone_size: -
v_call: TRBV6-2/TRBV6-3
d_call: -
j_call: TRBJ2-2

cdr3_nt: TGTGCCAGCAGTGAATATGCGACAGGGACCACATATACGCAGTATTTT
cdr3_aa: CASSEYATGTTYTQYF
clone_size: -
v_call: TRBV25-1
d_call: TRBD1
j_call: TRBJ2-3

cdr3_nt: TGTGCCAGCAGCTTGGTACGCTGGATGAACACTGAAGCTTTCTTT
cdr3_aa: CASSLVRWMNTEAFF
clone_size: few
v_call: TRBV5-6
d_call: -
j_call: TRBJ1-1

cdr3_nt: TGCGCCAGCAGCCAAGGGACCGGGAGGTTACACAATGAGCAGTTCTTC
cdr3_aa: CASSQGTGRLHNEQFF
clone_size: once
v_call: TRBV4-3
d_call: TRBD2
j_call: TRBJ2-1

cdr3_nt: TGTGCCAGCAGTGAGAGGACAGGAGCTAACTATGGCTACACCTTC
cdr3_aa: CASSERTGANYGYTF
clone_size: -
v_call: TRBV2
d_call: TRBD1
j_call: TRBJ1-2

cdr3_nt: TGTGCCAGCAGCCACCCGACTAGCGGGAGGTCAGATACGCAGTATTTT
cdr3_aa: CASSHPTSGRSDTQYF
clone_size: -
v_call: TRBV5-6
d_call: TRBD2
j_call: TRBJ2-3

cdr3_nt: TGCGCCAGCAGTGAGGGGGGTAGTAACAATGAGCAGTTCTTC
cdr3_aa: CASSEGGSNNEQFF
clone_size: -
v_call: TRBV10-1
d_call: -
j_call: TRBJ2-1

cdr3_nt: TGTGCCAGCAGCCAAGGTCACCTAGGGGAGTTGTTGCCCGGGGAGCTGTTTTTT
cdr3_aa: CASSQGHLGELLPGELFF
clone_size: -
v_call: TRBV4-2
d_call: -
j_call: TRBJ2-2

cdr3_nt: TGTGCCAGCAGAAAGGGGGTCAATCAGCCCCAGCATTTT
cdr3_aa: CASRKGVNQPQHF
clone_size: few
v_call: TRBV6-2/TRBV6-3
d_call: -
j_call: TRBJ1-5

cdr3_nt: TGCAGCGTTGAAGATATGCGACGGTACTCTGGGGCCAACGTCCTGACTTTC
cdr3_aa: CSVEDMRRYSGANVLTF
clone_size: -
v_call: TRBV29-1
d_call: -
j_call: TRBJ2-6

cdr3_nt: TGTGCCAGCAGCCGGCCCAGCGGGGAGACCCAGTACTTC
cdr3_aa: CASSRPSGETQYF
clone_size: -
v_call: TRBV6-1
d_call: -
j_call: TRBJ2-5

cdr3_nt: TGCAGTGCTAGAGCGCTGCTAGTCTCCAATAGCTCCTACAATGAGCAGTTCTTC
cdr3_aa: CSARALLVSNSSYNEQFF
clone_size: -
v_call: TRBV20-1
d_call: -
j_call: TRBJ2-1

cdr3_nt: TGTGCCAGCAGCTCGATCCCGAGAGAGCAGCATTTT
cdr3_aa: CASSSIPREQHF
clone_size: -
v_call: TRBV11-2
d_call: -
j_call: TRBJ1-5

cdr3_nt: TGTGCCAGCAGTGAATATTCAGGACAGGCTTCCTACGAGCAGTACTTC
cdr3_aa: CASSEYSGQASYEQYF
clone_size: few
v_call: TRBV25-1
d_call: TRBD1
j_call: TRBJ2-7

cdr3_nt: TGTGCCATCAAGTCCTCCCCTGAGCGGGCCTCCTACAATGAGCAGTTCTTC
cdr3_aa: CAIKSSPERASYNEQFF
clone_size: -
v_call: TRBV10-3
d_call: -
j_call: TRBJ2-1

cdr3_nt: TGCGCCAGCAGCCCAGACAGGGTTCCAAGAGAGACCCAGTACTTC
cdr3_aa: CASSPDRVPRETQYF
clone_size: few
v_call: TRBV5-1
d_call: TRBD1
j_call: TRBJ2-5

cdr3_nt: TGCGCCAGCAGCTTGGGCGGGACGGATTATAGCAATCAGCCCCAGCATTTT
cdr3_aa: CASSLGGTDYSNQPQHF
clone_size: few
v_call: TRBV5-1
d_call: -
j_call: TRBJ1-5

cdr3_nt: TGTGCCATCAGTGAGTCGAGGGGACGGTACGAGCAGTACTTC
cdr3_aa: CAISESRGRYEQYF
clone_size: -
v_call: TRBV10-3
d_call: -
j_call: TRBJ2-7

cdr3_nt: TGTGCCAGCAGCCGGCGACTAGCGGGGTACCAAGAGACCCAGTACTTC
cdr3_aa: CASSRRLAGYQETQYF
clone_size: -
v_call: TRBV12-3/TRBV12-4
d_call: TRBD2
j_call: TRBJ2-5

cdr3_nt: TGTGCCAGCAGTTACGAGCGGGGAGCTAGCACAGATACGCAGTATTTT
cdr3_aa: CASSYERGASTDTQYF
clone_size: -
v_call: TRBV6-2/TRBV6-3
d_call: TRBD2
j_call: TRBJ2-3

cdr3_nt: TGTGCCAGCAGACTCCGGGGCCCGAGGGAGCTGTTTTTT
cdr3_aa: CASRLRGPRELFF
clone_size: -
v_call: TRBV6-2/TRBV6-3
d_call: -
j_call: TRBJ2-2

cdr3_nt: TGTGCCAGCAGCTTAGCGGGGCACTACGAGCAGTACTTC
cdr3_aa: CASSLAGHYEQYF
clone_size: -
v_call: TRBV7-2
d_call: -
j_call: TRBJ2-7

cdr3_nt: TGCAGTGCTAGAGTCCCTAGCGGGGGGGTGTATTTT
cdr3_aa: CSARVPSGGVYF
clone_size: -
v_call: TRBV20-1
d_call: TRBD2
j_call: TRBJ2-3

cdr3_nt: TGTGCCAGCAGTGATCGCCGGGACAGGAACACCGGGGAGCTGTTTTTT
cdr3_aa: CASSDRRDRNTGELFF
clone_size: -
v_call: TRBV25-1
d_call: TRBD1
j_call: TRBJ2-2

cdr3_nt: TGTGCCAGCAGTGGCAGGGGAACCCACCAAGAGACCCAGTACTTC
cdr3_aa: CASSGRGTHQETQYF
clone_size: few
v_call: TRBV12-3/TRBV12-4
d_call: -
j_call: TRBJ2-5

cdr3_nt: TGTGCCAGCAGTTATAGGGGTCCCTACAATGAGCAGTTCTTC
cdr3_aa: CASSYRGPYNEQFF
clone_size: many
v_call: TRBV6-5
d_call: -
j_call: TRBJ2-1

cdr3_nt: TGTGCCAGCAGACTTACTAGGGCTGGTCGAATTTTTCAAGAGACCCAGTACTTC
cdr3_aa: CASRLTRAGRIFQETQYF
clone_size: -
v_call: TRBV7-9
d_call: -
j_call: TRBJ2-5

cdr3_nt: TGCAGTGCTAGGTTCTTCAGGGGGCGGTGGTCGTACACTGAAGCTTTCTTT
cdr3_aa: CSARFFRGRWSYTEAFF
clone_size: few
v_call: TRBV20-1
d_call: TRBD1
j_call: TRBJ1-1

cdr3_nt: TGTGCCAGCAGTTTAGTGGGAGCCATAACCTACGAGCAGTACTTC
cdr3_aa: CASSLVGAITYEQYF
clone_size: -
v_call: TRBV12-3/TRBV12-4
d_call: -
j_call: TRBJ2-7

cdr3_nt: TGTGCCTGGAGTGTAAGAGGTGTCCTGAGGGGCACTGGAAACACCATATATTTT
cdr3_aa: CAWSVRGVLRGTGNTIYF
clone_size: few
v_call: TRBV30
d_call: -
j_call: TRBJ1-3

cdr3_nt: TGCGCCAGCAGCTCCTCGTGGCTAGCGGGAGTTAAGACCCAGTACTTC
cdr3_aa: CASSSSWLAGVKTQYF
clone_size: -
v_call: TRBV5-1
d_call: TRBD2
j_call: TRBJ2-5

cdr3_nt: TGCAGTCAGGGGCCTAACTATGGCTACACCTTC
cdr3_aa: CSQGPNYGYTF
clone_size: -
v_call: TRBV20-1
d_call: -
j_call: TRBJ1-2

cdr3_nt: TGTGCCAGCAGCCCCGTAGGGGTAGGAGGGGGCTACACCTTC
cdr3_aa: CASSPVGVGGGYTF
clone_size: few
v_call: TRBV12-3/TRBV12-4
d_call: -
j_call: TRBJ1-2

cdr3_nt: TGTGCCAGCAGCCAACGGGACCCAACCGGGGAGCTGTTTTTT
cdr3_aa: CASSQRDPTGELFF
clone_size: few
v_call: TRBV3-1
d_call: -
j_call: TRBJ2-2

cdr3_nt: TGCAGCGTTGAGCAGACAGTAACTGAAGCTTTCTTT
cdr3_aa: CSVEQTVTEAFF
clone_size: -
v_call: TRBV29-1
d_call: -
j_call: TRBJ1-1